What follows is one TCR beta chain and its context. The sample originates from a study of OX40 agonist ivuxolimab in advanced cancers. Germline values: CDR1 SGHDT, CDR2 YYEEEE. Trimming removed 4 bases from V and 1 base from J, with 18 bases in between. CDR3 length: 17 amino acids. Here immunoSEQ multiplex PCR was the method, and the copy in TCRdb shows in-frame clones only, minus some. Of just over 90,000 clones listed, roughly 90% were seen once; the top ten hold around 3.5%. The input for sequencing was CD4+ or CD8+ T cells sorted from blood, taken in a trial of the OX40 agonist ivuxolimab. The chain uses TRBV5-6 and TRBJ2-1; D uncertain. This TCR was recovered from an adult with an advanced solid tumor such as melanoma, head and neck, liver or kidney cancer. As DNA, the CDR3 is TGTGCCAGCAGCAACGGACCGTCCCGAAGGTCCTACAATGAGCAGTTCTTC. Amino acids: CASSNGPSRRSYNEQFF. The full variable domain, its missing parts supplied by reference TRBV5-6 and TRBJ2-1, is DAGVTQSPTHLIKTRGQQVTLRCSPKSGHDTVSWYQQALGQGPQFIFQYYEEEERQRGNFPDRFSGHQFPNYSSELNVNALLLGDSALYLCASSNGPSRRSYNEQFFGPGTRLTVL.